This T cell receptor beta chain was recorded in a study of OX40 agonist ivuxolimab in advanced cancers. Libraries were prepared by immunoSEQ multiplex PCR; TCRdb keeps only in-frame clonotypes and omits some of them. The table lists about 61,000 clones, 85% to 90% of them singletons. Findings of the study overall: Partial responders receiving 0.1-3.0 mg/kg showed among the lowest clonal expansion.

Points on this clone: Its antigen is still unknown.

The CDR3 is made up of 15 amino acids. Germline trimming cut 4 bases from V and 2 bases from J; bases unmatched to any gene: 6. Germline CDR1 MNHEY, CDR2 SVGAGI. The chain employs TRBV6-5 and TRBJ1-2; the match to TRBD1 covers 8 bases. This TCR was recovered from an adult with an advanced solid tumor such as melanoma, head and neck, liver or kidney cancer. This specimen was CD4+ or CD8+ T cells sorted from blood, taken in a trial of the OX40 agonist ivuxolimab. CDR3 protein: CASSLGTGANYGYTF. For the CDR3, the DNA is TGTGCCAGCAGTTTGGGGACAGGCGCAAACTATGGCTACACCTTC.